Sequencing of this TCR beta chain was carried out in a study of cytomegalovirus exposure and HLA in healthy donors. Regarding the study as a whole: TCR beta chains numbering about 160 were designated cytomegalovirus-associated. Later analysis found that TCR beta chains associated with HLA were more clonally expanded than other, equally common chains. The classifier reportedly diagnosed cytomegalovirus status with high sensitivity and specificity. In a later analysis, most CMV-associated TCR beta chains appeared HLA-restricted.

Concerning this clone itself: The target antigen is unknown.

CDR1 and CDR2 (germline): SQVTM, ANQGSEA. CDR3 length: 14 amino acids. V was pared by 1 base and J by 6 bases, with 13 bases between. The PCR was carried out with 60 Vbeta primers and 13 Jbeta primers. Clones were sequenced by immunoSEQ multiplex PCR, and TCRdb holds only the in-frame ones, with some missing. Of approximately 150,000 clones listed, around 88% are singletons. Sequencing was done on a sample of PBMCs. The sequence was obtained from a woman younger than 45 in good health and CMV-seronegative. The rearrangement joins TRBV29-1 to TRBJ1-5, with D hard to call. CDR3 in amino acids: CSVEVGSSGQPQHF. The DNA for the CDR3 is TGCAGCGTTGAAGTTGGGTCGAGCGGTCAGCCCCAGCATTTT.